The 20 T cell receptor beta chains presented below share a single source sample, sequenced in a study of blood T cell repertoires in COVID-19. Repertoires were generated with immunoSEQ multiplex PCR, while TCRdb's copy carries only in-frame clones and drops some. Of some 130,000 clones in the sample, 75% to 90% are singletons; the top ten hold approximately 4.3%. The sequenced material came from peripheral blood. The origin of the receptors is a human donor in a cohort sampled during active COVID-19.

The CDR3 sequence: CSVRRSNTQYF. Here the CDR3 DNA reads TGCAGTGTGAGGAGGTCAAATACGCAGTATTTT. The gene calls are TRBV20-1 and TRBJ2-3; weak D call: TRBD2 (5 bases). The germline CDR1 and CDR2 sequences are DFQATT and SNEGSKA (reference sequence). V was pared by 7 bases and J by 7 bases, with 12 bases between. This CDR3 is built from 11 residues.

This chain joins TRBV20-1 and TRBJ1-1; TRBD1 is a possible D gene (6 bases). Germline CDR1 reads DFQATT; CDR2 reads SNEGSKA (reference sequence). Trimming took off 3 bases at V and 4 bases at J, with 9 bases between the two ends. This CDR3 contains 12 residues. CDR3 amino acids: CSASTGITEAFF. The CDR3 DNA reads TGCAGTGCTAGTACAGGGATCACTGAAGCTTTCTTT.

This chain connects TRBV29-1 to TRBJ1-2, with 8 nucleotides matching TRBD1. The CDR3 is made up of 17 amino acids. Germline V gives CDR1 SQVTM, CDR2 ANQGSEA. With V trimmed by 0 bases and J by 8 bases, 17 bases remained unmatched. This CDR3 is CSVEEHRAAGGPLGYTF. CDR3 in DNA: TGCAGCGTTGAAGAACACCGGGCGGCAGGGGGCCCTCTCGGCTACACCTTC.

In its sample, this clone was seen once. V usage is TRBV6-2 or TRBV6-3 and J usage is TRBJ2-7; 10 bases line up with TRBD2. J was trimmed by 6 bases and V by 0 bases; bases with no gene match: 11. The germline V gene has CDR1 MNHEY and CDR2 SVGEGT. There are 17 residues in the CDR3. The DNA of the CDR3 is TGTGCCAGCAGTTACTCGAACCTAGCGGGAGTGACAGGCGAGCAGTACGTC. It codes for CASSYSNLAGVTGEQYV.

V gene TRBV7-2 combines with J gene TRBJ2-1, with D possibly being TRBD2 (6 bases). Germline lookup yields CDR1 SGHTA and CDR2 FQGNSA. CDR3 length: 16 amino acids. V shed 4 bases and J shed 7 bases, with 20 bases lying between them. The CDR3 nucleotides read TGTGCCAGCAGCTCAAGCCTAGGTAGCGGAGCAAATGAGCAGTTCTTC. It yields the protein CASSSSLGSGANEQFF.

This sequence joins TRBV6-5 and TRBJ1-5; TRBD1 is a possible D gene (5 bases). This CDR3 comprises 14 residues. Germline lookup yields CDR1 MNHEY and CDR2 SVGAGI. V was pared by 0 bases and J by 8 bases, with 11 bases between. The CDR3 DNA follows: TGTGCCAGCAGTTACTCGACAGAGACCAAGCCCCAGCATTTT. This gives the protein CASSYSTETKPQHF.

This sequence joins TRBV19 and TRBJ2-7; possible D gene TRBD2, 6 bases. The CDR3 is 14 amino acids. From germline, CDR1 is LNHDA and CDR2 SQIVND (reference sequence). The V gene lost 5 bases and the J gene lost 1 base, with 12 bases spanning the gap. The CDR3, as DNA: TGTGCCAGTAGTCCGCGGGACGGATCCTACGAGCAGTACTTC. It is translated as CASSPRDGSYEQYF.

This clone was counted once. The chain carries TRBV5-4 and TRBJ2-2, with TRBD2 identical over 11 bases. This CDR3 comprises 18 residues. Per germline, CDR1 SGHNT and CDR2 YYREEE (reference sequence). The ends lost 4 bases at V and 5 bases at J; junction bases unmatched: 13. This CDR3 is CASSPTSGRALLTGELFF. CDR3 sequence (DNA): TGTGCCAGCAGCCCAACTAGCGGGAGAGCCCTTCTGACCGGGGAGCTGTTTTTT.

This chain connects TRBV15 to TRBJ2-1; TRBD2 is a possible D gene (5 bases). The ends were cut back, 5 bases at V and 10 bases at J, with 9 bases in the middle. The CDR3 covers 11 residues. Germline V gives CDR1 LNHNV, CDR2 YYDKDF (reference sequence). The DNA of the CDR3 is TGTGCCACCAGCGGACTGATAGAGCAGTTCTTC. This gives the protein CATSGLIEQFF.

The gene calls are TRBV9 and TRBJ2-2; the match to TRBD2 covers 10 bases. J lost 7 bases, V lost 0 bases, and 9 bases had no gene match. Germline assignment: CDR1 SGDLS and CDR2 YYNGEE. This CDR3 contains 17 residues. The CDR3 nucleotides read TGTGCCAGCAGCGTAGCCCCTAGCGGGAGAGTAGGCGGGGAGCTGTTTTTT. Translated: CASSVAPSGRVGGELFF.

The chain recombines TRBV3-1 (or the pseudogene TRBV3-2) with TRBJ2-7; no clear D. The CDR3 is made up of 12 amino acids. Per germline, CDR1 LGHDT and CDR2 YNNKEL (reference sequence). The V end lost 1 base, the J end lost 2 bases, and 3 bases lay between the germline ends. As DNA, the CDR3 is TGTGCCAGCAGCCAAGGGCCCTACGAGCAGTACGTC. It yields the protein CASSQGPYEQYV.

CDR3 bases: TGCGCCAGCAGCTTGACCGGGACAGGAGATGAAAAACTGTTTTTT. Encoded protein: CASSLTGTGDEKLFF. This rearrangement joins TRBV5-1 to TRBJ1-4, with 8 bases identical to TRBD1. Trimming removed 1 base from V and 6 bases from J; junction bases left unmatched: 5. The CDR3 contains 15 residues. Germline V gene lookup returns CDR1 SGHRS and CDR2 YFSETQ.

The J gene is TRBJ2-7, the V gene TRBV15; tentatively, D is TRBD2 (6 bases). The CDR3 length is 15 residues. Trimming stripped 0 bases from V and 3 bases from J, with 12 bases between. CDR1 and CDR2 from the germline V gene are LNHNV and YYDKDF (reference sequence). The CDR3 nucleotides read TGTGCCACCAGCAGAGAGGGTGCGGGGTACTACGAGCAGTACTTC. Encoded protein: CATSREGAGYYEQYF.

The J gene is TRBJ2-2, the V gene TRBV18; a possible D gene is TRBD1 (5 bases). Trimming pared 4 bases from V and 5 bases from J, leaving 8 bases between. The CDR3 loop spans 13 amino acids. Germline-derived CDR1 and CDR2 are KGHSH and LQKENI. In nucleotides, the CDR3 is TGTGCCAGCTCACTACAGGAGACCGGGGAGCTGTTTTTT. This codes for CASSLQETGELFF.

This clone was detected only a few times. The chain links TRBV30 to TRBJ2-1; 12 nucleotides align to TRBD2. From germline, CDR1 is GTSNPN and CDR2 SVGIG (reference sequence). This CDR3 is built from 15 residues. V was pared by 2 bases and J by 7 bases, with 6 bases of the junction left unmatched. CDR3 DNA: TGTGCCTGGAGTAAAGGACTAGCGGGGACGAATGAGCAGTTCTTC. This sequence encodes CAWSKGLAGTNEQFF.

This sequence joins TRBV19 and TRBJ1-6; 7 positions agree with TRBD1. The V segment lost 7 bases and the J segment 4 bases; nucleotides outside the gene matches: 4. This CDR3 is built from 14 residues. Germline CDR1 and CDR2: LNHDA and SQIVND (reference sequence). CDR3 DNA: TGTGCCAGTACCCAGGGGGTATATAATTCACCCCTCCACTTT. Translating it yields CASTQGVYNSPLHF.

This chain uses TRBV5-1 with TRBJ1-1; 8 bases map to TRBD1. Germline CDR1 reads SGHRS; CDR2 reads YFSETQ. This CDR3 has 16 amino acids. The V and J ends lost 4 bases and 1 base, in that order; junction bases with no gene match: 9. Here the CDR3 reads CASSLPRTGRNTEAFF. The CDR3 DNA reads TGCGCCAGCAGCCTTCCAAGGACAGGGCGGAACACTGAAGCTTTCTTT.

The chain joins TRBV5-1 to TRBJ2-1; D is undetermined. This CDR3 is built from 14 residues. V was pared by 2 bases and J by 2 bases, with 8 bases between. Germline V CDR1 and CDR2: SGHRS, YFSETQ. CDR3 bases: TGCGCCAGCAGCTTTAGTGCCGCCTACAATGAGCAGTTCTTC. It yields the protein CASSFSAAYNEQFF. Full variable domain (remainder filled in from reference TRBV5-1 and TRBJ2-1): KAGVTQTPRYLIKTRGQQVTLSCSPISGHRSVSWYQQTPGQGLQFLFEYFSETQRNKGNFPGRFSGRQFSNSRSEMNVSTLELGDSALYLCASSFSAAYNEQFFGPGTRLTVL.

The V call is TRBV3-1 (or the pseudogene TRBV3-2), the J call TRBJ1-5; D call uncertain. The germline V gene has CDR1 LGHDT and CDR2 YNNKEL (reference sequence). The CDR3 spans 13 residues. The V and J ends lost 0 bases and 4 bases respectively, with 4 bases between them. The CDR3 here is CASSQESNQPQHF. The CDR3 DNA reads TGTGCCAGCAGCCAAGAGAGTAATCAGCCCCAGCATTTT.

J is TRBJ1-1 and V is TRBV10-2; D is undetermined. In germline, CDR1 is WSHSY, CDR2 SAAADI. This CDR3 region has 14 residues. V lost 2 bases to trimming and J lost 0 bases, with 7 bases between them. Here the CDR3 DNA reads TGCGCCAGCAGTGAGATTCGGGTGAACACTGAAGCTTTCTTT. Its protein is CASSEIRVNTEAFF.